What follows are 10 T cell receptor beta chains derived from one specimen sequenced in a study of cytomegalovirus exposure and HLA in healthy donors. The PCR employed 60 Vbeta primers together with 13 Jbeta primers. Sequencing was performed with immunoSEQ multiplex PCR; in TCRdb, only in-frame clones are kept and a portion is missing. The repertoire holds fewer than 250,000 clones, with approximately 70% as singletons. The sample comprised PBMCs. These receptors were obtained from a woman aged 30 to 39 in good health and CMV-seronegative.

Turning to this clone: Sequence at one end of the junction differs from germline and may be a read error. This sequence joins TRBV5-1 and TRBJ1-2; D possibly corresponds to TRBD1 (6 bases). This CDR3 region has 15 residues. Germline CDR1 reads SGHRS; CDR2 reads YFSETQ. CDR3: CASSLVGGSLNGYTF. In DNA form, the CDR3 reads TGTGCCAGCAGCTTGGTAGGGGGATCCCTTAATGGCTACACCTTC.

This rearrangement joins TRBV2 to TRBJ1-1; TRBD1 aligns across 9 bases. CDR3 length equals 14 residues. Trimming cost V 7 bases and J 5 bases; bases outside gene matches: 8. The germline gives CDR1 SNHLY, CDR2 FYNNEI. CDR3 nucleotides: TGTGCCAGCACTAGACAGGGGGGGAGGACTGAAGCTTTCTTT. Translating gives CASTRQGGRTEAFF.

The chain links TRBV18 to TRBJ1-2; 11 bases align to TRBD1. With 5 bases clipped from V and 4 bases from J, the junction kept 3 bases outside the gene matches. The CDR3 has 14 residues. Germline V CDR1 and CDR2: KGHSH, LQKENI. The CDR3 DNA sequence: TGTGCCAGCTCAGGACAGGGGGCGTCCTATGGCTACACCTTC. It translates to CASSGQGASYGYTF.

The chain employs TRBV5-5 and TRBJ2-1; 11 bases match TRBD2. CDR1 is SGHKS, CDR2 YYEKEE, per germline (reference sequence). V dropped 3 bases and J dropped 8; count of bases not matched to a gene: 7. The CDR3 has 15 residues. CDR3 in amino acids: CASSSRLAGRDEQFF. The CDR3 DNA reads TGTGCCAGCAGCTCCCGACTAGCGGGACGCGATGAGCAGTTCTTC.

The chain joins TRBV18 to TRBJ1-1, with D unclear. The CDR3 runs to 15 residues. Germline V gene lookup returns CDR1 KGHSH and CDR2 LQKENI. V was trimmed by 2 bases and J by 1 base, leaving 11 bases between them. The CDR3 sequence is CASSPSFAGNTEAFF. CDR3 bases: TGTGCCAGCTCACCAAGTTTTGCAGGGAACACTGAAGCTTTCTTT.

The CDR3 reads CAWSVGRGPQHF. The DNA of the CDR3 is TGTGCCTGGAGTGTAGGACGGGGGCCCCAGCATTTT. The chain joins TRBV30 to TRBJ1-5; no firm D call. CDR3 length equals 12 residues. CDR1 GTSNPN and CDR2 SVGIG come from the germline V gene (reference sequence). The ends were cut back, 0 bases at V and 9 bases at J, with 9 bases in the middle. Variable domain in full (rest from reference TRBV30 and TRBJ1-5): SQTIHQWPATLVQPVGSPLSLECTVEGTSNPNLYWYRQAAGRGLQLLFYSVGIGQISSEVPQNLSASRPQDRQFILSSKKLLLSDSGFYLCAWSVGRGPQHFGDGTRLSIL.

The CDR3 DNA sequence: TGCGCCAGCAGCTTGTCGGGGGAGCAGTACTTC. Residues: CASSLSGEQYF. V usage is TRBV5-1 and J usage is TRBJ2-7; D is perhaps TRBD2 (5 bases). V was cut by 1 base and J by 7 bases, with 6 bases left in between. The CDR3 is 11 residues long. The germline gives CDR1 SGHRS, CDR2 YFSETQ.

Only a few counts were recorded for this clone. The rearrangement links TRBV2 to TRBJ2-3; TRBD2 agrees at 7 bases. This CDR3 has 16 residues. The V and J ends lost 3 bases and 2 bases, in that order; junction bases with no gene match: 8. Germline V gene data show CDR1 as SNHLY and CDR2 as FYNNEI. CDR3 sequence (DNA): TGTGCCAGCAGTGAGATGGCGGGAGCCCTCACAGATACGCAGTATTTT. Translating gives CASSEMAGALTDTQYF. Full variable domain (rest looked up from reference TRBV2 and TRBJ2-3): EPEVTQTPSHQVTQMGQEVILRCVPISNHLYFYWYRQILGQKVEFLVSFYNNEISEKSEIFDDQFSVERPDGSNFTLKIRSTKLEDSAMYFCASSEMAGALTDTQYFGPGTRLTVL.

The genes are TRBV6-5 and TRBJ2-2; 7 bases line up with TRBD2. CDR3 size: 16 residues. V trimming: 1 base; J trimming: 0 bases; junction bases outside the gene matches: 2. Germline lookup yields CDR1 MNHEY and CDR2 SVGAGI. CDR3 in DNA: TGTGCCAGCAGTTACTTGGGGAGGGCGAACACCGGGGAGCTGTTTTTT. Amino acid sequence: CASSYLGRANTGELFF.

The genes are TRBV11-3 and TRBJ2-5; 7 bases fit TRBD1. After removal of 7 bases from V and 4 bases from J, the junction contained 9 bases not matched to a gene. The CDR3 length is 14 residues. From germline, CDR1 is SGHNT and CDR2 YENEEA. This chain's CDR3 is CASKRSRQGETQYF. As DNA, the CDR3 is TGTGCCAGCAAGCGATCTCGACAGGGAGAGACCCAGTACTTC.